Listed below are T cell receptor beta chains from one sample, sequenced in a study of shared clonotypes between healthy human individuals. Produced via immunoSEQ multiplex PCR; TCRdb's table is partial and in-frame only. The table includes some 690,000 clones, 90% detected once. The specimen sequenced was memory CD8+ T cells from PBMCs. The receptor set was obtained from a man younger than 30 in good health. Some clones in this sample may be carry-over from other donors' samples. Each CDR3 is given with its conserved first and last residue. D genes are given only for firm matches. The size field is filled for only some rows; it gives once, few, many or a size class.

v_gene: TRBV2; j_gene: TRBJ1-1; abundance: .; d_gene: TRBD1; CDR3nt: TGTGCCAGCAGTGAAACTTATCAGGGGGCCACTGAAGCTTTCTTT; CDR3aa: CASSETYQGATEAFF
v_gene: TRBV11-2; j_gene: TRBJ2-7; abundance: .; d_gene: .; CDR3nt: TGTGCCAGCAGCTTAGTGCTCTTTCCCTACGAGCAGTACTTC; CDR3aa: CASSLVLFPYEQYF
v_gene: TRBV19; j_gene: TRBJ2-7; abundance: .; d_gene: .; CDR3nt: TGTGCCAGTAGTATTGTCCATCCGAACGAGCAGTACTTC; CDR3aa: CASSIVHPNEQYF
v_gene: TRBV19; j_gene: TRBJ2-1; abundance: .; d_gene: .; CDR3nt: TGTGCCAGTAGTATGATGCTCTCCTACAATGAGCAGTTCTTC; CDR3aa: CASSMMLSYNEQFF
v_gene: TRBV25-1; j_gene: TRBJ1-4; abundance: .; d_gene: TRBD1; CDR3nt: TGTGCCAGCAGTGCCCTTCAGGGGGCGCAAGAAAAACTGTTTTTT; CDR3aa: CASSALQGAQEKLFF
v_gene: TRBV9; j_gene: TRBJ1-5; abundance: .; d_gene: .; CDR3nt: TGTGCCAGCAGCCCCAGCGGGAGCCAGCCCCAGCATTTT; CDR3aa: CASSPSGSQPQHF
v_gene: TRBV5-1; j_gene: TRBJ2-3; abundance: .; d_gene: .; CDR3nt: TGCGCCAGCAGCTCTCGACAAGGCTACACAGATACGCAGTATTTT; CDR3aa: CASSSRQGYTDTQYF
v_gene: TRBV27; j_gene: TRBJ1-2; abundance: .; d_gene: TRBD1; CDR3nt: TGTGCCAGCAGTTCGGTGGGACAGTCCAACTATGGCTACACCTTC; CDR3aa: CASSSVGQSNYGYTF
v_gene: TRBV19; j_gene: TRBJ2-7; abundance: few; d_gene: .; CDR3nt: TGTGCCAGTTCGATGACACCCTCCTACGAGCAGTACTTC; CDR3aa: CASSMTPSYEQYF
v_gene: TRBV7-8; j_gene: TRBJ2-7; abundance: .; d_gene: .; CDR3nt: TGTGCCAGCAGCAGAAGAGCGGTCGAGGACTACGAGCAGTACTTC; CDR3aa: CASSRRAVEDYEQYF
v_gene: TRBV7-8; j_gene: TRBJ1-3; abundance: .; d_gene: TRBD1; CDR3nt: TGTGCCAGCAGCTTAGTCGGGACAGACATACCTGGAAACACCATATATTTT; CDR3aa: CASSLVGTDIPGNTIYF
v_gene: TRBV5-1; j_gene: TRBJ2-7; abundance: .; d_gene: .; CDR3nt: TGCGCCAGCAGCTGGAGTCTGAGCTCCTACGAGCAGTACTTC; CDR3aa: CASSWSLSSYEQYF
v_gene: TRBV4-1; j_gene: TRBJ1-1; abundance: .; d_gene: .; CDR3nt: TGCGCCAGCAGCCCTTTAGGGGGAGACACTGAAGCTTTCTTT; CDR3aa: CASSPLGGDTEAFF
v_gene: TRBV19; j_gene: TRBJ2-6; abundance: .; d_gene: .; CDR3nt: TGTGCCAGTAGTACCCCGGACTTTATCCCGGGCACATCTGGGGCCAACGTCCTGACTTTC; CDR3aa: CASSTPDFIPGTSGANVLTF
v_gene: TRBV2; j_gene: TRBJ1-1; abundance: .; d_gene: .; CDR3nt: TGTGCCAGCACCGAAGGGGGGTTCGCTGAAGCTTTCTTT; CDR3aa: CASTEGGFAEAFF
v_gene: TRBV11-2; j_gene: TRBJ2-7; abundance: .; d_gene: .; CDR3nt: TGTGCCAGCAGCTTAGCCCCCGGACGGACCTACGAGCAGTACTTC; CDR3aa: CASSLAPGRTYEQYF
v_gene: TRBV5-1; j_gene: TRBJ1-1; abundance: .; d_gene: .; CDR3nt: TGCGCCAGCAGCCAGATGGGACGCGGCACTGAAGCTTTCTTT; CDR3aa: CASSQMGRGTEAFF
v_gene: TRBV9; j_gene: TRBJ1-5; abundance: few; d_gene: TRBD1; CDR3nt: TGTGCCAGCAGCGTAGGTCAGGGGGATCAGCCCCAGCATTTT; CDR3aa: CASSVGQGDQPQHF
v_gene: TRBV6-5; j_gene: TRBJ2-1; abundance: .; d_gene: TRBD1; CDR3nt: TGTGCCAGCAGTTTGTGGGACAGGGGCGGTAATGAGCAGTTCTTC; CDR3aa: CASSLWDRGGNEQFF
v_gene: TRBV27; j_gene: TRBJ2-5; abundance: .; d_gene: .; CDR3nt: TGTGCCAGCAGTTTATCGCGGGGATGGGAGACCCAGTACTTC; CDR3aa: CASSLSRGWETQYF
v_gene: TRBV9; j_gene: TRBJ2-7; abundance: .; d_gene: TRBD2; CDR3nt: TGTGCCAGCAGCGGTGGCGGGAGTAATGGTGAGCAGTACTTC; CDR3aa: CASSGGGSNGEQYF
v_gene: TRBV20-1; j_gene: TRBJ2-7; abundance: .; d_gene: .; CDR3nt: TGCAGTGCTAGACAGGGTTACGAGCAGTACTTC; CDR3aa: CSARQGYEQYF
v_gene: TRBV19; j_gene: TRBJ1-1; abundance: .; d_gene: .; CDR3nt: TGTGCCAGTAGCACGGACAGCGGGTGGGGAAAAGCTTTCTTT; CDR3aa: CASSTDSGWGKAFF
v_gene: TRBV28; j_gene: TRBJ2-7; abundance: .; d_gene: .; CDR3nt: TGTGCCAGCAGTTTGGCGGCAGGGGGGGTGTACGAGCAGTACTTC; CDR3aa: CASSLAAGGVYEQYF
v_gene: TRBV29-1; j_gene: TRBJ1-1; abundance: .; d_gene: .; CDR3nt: TGCAGCGTTGATATGACTGAAGCTTTCTTT; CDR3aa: CSVDMTEAFF
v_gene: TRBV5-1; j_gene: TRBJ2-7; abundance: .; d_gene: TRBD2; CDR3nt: TGCGCCAGCAGCGTTGGAAGGACTAGCGGGATCACCTACGAGCAGTACTTC; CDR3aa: CASSVGRTSGITYEQYF
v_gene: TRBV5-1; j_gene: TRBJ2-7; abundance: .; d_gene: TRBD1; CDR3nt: TGCGCCAGCAGCCCCTACTCCGGGACAGGGAACGAGCAGTACTTC; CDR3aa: CASSPYSGTGNEQYF
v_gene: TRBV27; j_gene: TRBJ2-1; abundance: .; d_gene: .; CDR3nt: TGTGCCAGCAGCCTTACTAGTACGAATGAGCAGTTCTTC; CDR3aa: CASSLTSTNEQFF
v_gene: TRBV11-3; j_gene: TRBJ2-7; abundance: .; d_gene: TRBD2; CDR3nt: TGTGCCAGCAGCGGCGGGACTAGCGGGGTCTACGAGCAGTACTTC; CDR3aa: CASSGGTSGVYEQYF
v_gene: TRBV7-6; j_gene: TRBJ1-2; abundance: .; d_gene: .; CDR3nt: TGTGCCAGCAGGCTTACGGTTGGCGGTGGCTACACCTTC; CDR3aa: CASRLTVGGGYTF
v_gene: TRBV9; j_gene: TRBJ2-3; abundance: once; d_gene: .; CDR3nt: TGTGCCAGCAGCAACAGCGGAATGGGTGGCACAGATACGCAGTATTTT; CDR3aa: CASSNSGMGGTDTQYF
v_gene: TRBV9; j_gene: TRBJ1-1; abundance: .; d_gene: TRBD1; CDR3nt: TGTGCCAGCAGCGTAGGACAGGGAGTAGAGAACACTGAAGCTTTCTTT; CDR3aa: CASSVGQGVENTEAFF
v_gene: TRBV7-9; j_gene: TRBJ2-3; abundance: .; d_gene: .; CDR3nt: TGTGCCAGCGTCCAAGGGGCGGAAATGCTCACAGATACGCAGTATTTT; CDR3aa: CASVQGAEMLTDTQYF
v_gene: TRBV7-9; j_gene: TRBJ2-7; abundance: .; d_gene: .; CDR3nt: TGTGCCAGCAGCTTTCGGGCCCTGGGAGTCTACGAGCAGTACTTC; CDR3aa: CASSFRALGVYEQYF
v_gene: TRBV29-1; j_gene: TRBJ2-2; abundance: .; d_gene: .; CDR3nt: TGCAGCGCACCTACAGCCGGGGAGCTGTTTTTT; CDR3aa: CSAPTAGELFF
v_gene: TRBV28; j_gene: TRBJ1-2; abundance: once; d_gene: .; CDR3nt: TGTGCCAGCAGCCGTGGATGGAATGGTATGGGCTACACCTTC; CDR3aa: CASSRGWNGMGYTF
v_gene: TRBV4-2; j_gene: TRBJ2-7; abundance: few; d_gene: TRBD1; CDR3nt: TGTGCCAGCAGCCCCGGGACAGGGATATACGAGCAGTACTTC; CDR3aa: CASSPGTGIYEQYF